One T cell receptor (beta chain) is described in this entry. TCRdb analysed the 5' RACE reads with MiXCR anew, one entry per CDR3 protein. The profile shows around 110,000 distinct CDR3 sequences, roughly 14% of them singletons. V lost 2 bases, J lost 5 bases, and 8 bases lay in between. Germline V gives CDR1 MNHEY, CDR2 SVGEGT. The CDR3 contains 13 residues. The data originate from a study of T-cell memory formation after mild COVID-19. Study details: Across donors, TCR clusters were largely donor specific.

Sequencing was carried out using PBMCs or a T cell subset sorted from them (not recorded which). This receptor was obtained from a man between 18 and 29 years old who had mild COVID-19 (a few samples of this study predate the infection). Cell type and time point are not known. The J gene is TRBJ2-3, the V gene TRBV6-2 or TRBV6-3; weak D call: TRBD2 (5 bases). Here the CDR3 reads CASSYGAGDTQYF. The CDR3 DNA sequence: TGTGCCAGCAGTTACGGTGCGGGAGATACGCAGTATTTT.